Following are 27 T cell receptor beta chains from one sample sequenced in a study of cytomegalovirus exposure and HLA in healthy donors (dated by TCRdb to about 2017). Library method: the immunoSEQ multiplex PCR assay. For the multiplex PCR, a mixture combining 60 forward primers for TCR Vbeta segments and 13 reverse primers for TCR Jbeta segments was used. TCRdb took over this immuneACCESS table, retaining in-frame rearrangements with V and J assigned. Such tables are incomplete; in checked studies, under half of the missing clones stem from an unresolved V gene, and the remainder is unexplained. This sample is represented by 120,000 to 150,000 clones; roughly 80% of them were singletons. The top ten clones comprise 2.5% to 3.5% of the sample. Sequenced sample: PBMCs. The receptors originated from a woman aged 25 to 39 in good health and CMV-seronegative.

This chain links TRBV29-1 with TRBJ2-5; D unclear. Germline-derived CDR1 and CDR2 are SQVTM and ANQGSEA. Trimming pared 3 bases from V and 7 bases from J, leaving 12 bases between. CDR3 length: 12 amino acids. CDR3 in amino acids: CSVDLIRRTQYF. The CDR3 DNA reads TGCAGCGTTGACCTAATTCGAAGGACCCAGTACTTC.

The rearrangement links TRBV12-5 to TRBJ2-1; 8 nucleotides line up with TRBD1. Germline V CDR1 and CDR2: LGHNT, FRNRAP. Trimming removed 6 bases from V and 5 bases from J; junction bases left unmatched: 12. CDR3 length: 16 amino acids. CDR3 nucleotide sequence: TGTGCTAGTGGCACCTATACCGGGACAGGTGACAATGAGCAGTTCTTC. Protein: CASGTYTGTGDNEQFF.

The chain couples TRBV29-1 to TRBJ2-2, with 7 bases lining up with TRBD1. J was trimmed by 0 bases and V by 4 bases; bases with no gene match: 2. Germline CDR1 reads SQVTM; CDR2 reads ANQGSEA. This CDR3 spans 14 amino acids. This chain's CDR3 is CSVAGQTNTGELFF. In DNA form, the CDR3 reads TGCAGCGTTGCGGGACAGACGAACACCGGGGAGCTGTTTTTT.

The chain links TRBV4-1 to TRBJ1-5; possible D gene TRBD1, 6 bases. The CDR3 is 15 amino acids. The germline V gene has CDR1 MGHRA and CDR2 YSYEKL. V lost 6 bases and J 1 base, leaving 13 bases between the germline ends. The CDR3 spells CASRPTGRSNQPQHF. CDR3 sequence (DNA): TGCGCCAGCAGACCTACAGGGAGAAGCAATCAGCCCCAGCATTTT.

The chain uses TRBV16 and TRBJ1-4; 8 bases agree with TRBD1. From germline, CDR1 is KGHSY and CDR2 FQNENV. V lost 5 bases to trimming and J lost 5 bases; unmatched junction nucleotides: 4. This CDR3 contains 14 residues. In nucleotides, the CDR3 is TGTGCCAGCAGCTGGGACAGGAAAAATGAAAAACTGTTTTTT. Protein: CASSWDRKNEKLFF.

This clone is a singleton in its sample. The rearrangement uses TRBV2 and TRBJ2-5; D perhaps matches TRBD1 (5 bases). The CDR3 extends over 14 amino acids. V lost 7 bases and J 1 base, leaving 13 bases between the germline ends. Germline CDR1 and CDR2: SNHLY and FYNNEI. The CDR3 DNA reads as TGTGCCAGCAAAGAACGTACAGGCCAAGAGACCCAGTACTTC. The encoded protein is CASKERTGQETQYF.

The chain is built from TRBV5-6 and TRBJ1-2; D unclear. V was trimmed by 0 bases and J by 8 bases, leaving 11 bases between them. Per germline, CDR1 SGHDT and CDR2 YYEEEE. There are 13 residues in the CDR3. The CDR3 DNA sequence: TGTGCCAGCAGCTTGGGGATAGCGGGGGGCTACACCTTC. Translating gives CASSLGIAGGYTF. The complete variable domain, with remaining parts taken from reference TRBV5-6 and TRBJ1-2, reads DAGVTQSPTHLIKTRGQQVTLRCSPKSGHDTVSWYQQALGQGPQFIFQYYEEEERQRGNFPDRFSGHQFPNYSSELNVNALLLGDSALYLCASSLGIAGGYTFGSGTRLTVV.

This rearrangement joins TRBV13 to TRBJ2-2; 9 bases agree with TRBD1. Germline V CDR1 and CDR2: PRHDT, FYEKMQ (reference sequence). The CDR3 spans 15 residues. V was pared by 3 bases and J by 5 bases, with 4 bases of the junction left unmatched. Here the CDR3 DNA reads TGTGCCAGCAGCTTTGGGACAGGGAAGACCGGGGAGCTGTTTTTT. This gives the protein CASSFGTGKTGELFF.

V usage is TRBV4-1 and J usage is TRBJ2-7; D possibly corresponds to TRBD1 (6 bases). The germline V gene has CDR1 MGHRA and CDR2 YSYEKL. The CDR3 runs to 14 residues. Deletions cut 2 bases from V and 6 bases from J, with 14 bases between. CDR3 sequence reads: CASSQTTGSGEQYF. The CDR3 coding sequence is TGCGCCAGCAGCCAAACTACAGGGTCAGGCGAGCAGTACTTC.

The rearrangement uses TRBV28 and TRBJ1-2, with 8 bases that match TRBD1. The CDR3 has 15 residues. Looked up from germline, CDR1 is MDHEN and CDR2 is SYDVKM. Germline trimming cut 5 bases from V and 5 bases from J; bases unmatched to any gene: 10. For the CDR3, the DNA is TGTGCCAGCAGTAAACTTACGGGACAGGAGTATGGCTACACCTTC. It codes for CASSKLTGQEYGYTF.

The CDR3 DNA is TGCGCCAGCAGTGAGGTCGGGGGGCGCGACTATGGCTACACCTTC. Translating it yields CASSEVGGRDYGYTF. The gene calls are TRBV10-2 and TRBJ1-2, with a possible D match to TRBD1 (6 bases). The germline V gene encodes CDR1 WSHSY and CDR2 SAAADI. CDR3 length equals 15 residues. V was cut by 2 bases and J by 3 bases, with 13 bases left in between.

The table lists this clone with a count of one. This rearrangement joins TRBV9 to TRBJ2-5; tentatively, D is TRBD1 (6 bases). The J call is in doubt because the DNA end fits TRBJ2-7 better. The CDR3 runs 15 residues. Germline V CDR1 and CDR2: SGDLS, YYNGEE. The CDR3, as DNA: TGTGCCAGCAGCGTAGGACAGGAGTCCTCCTACGAGCAGTACTTC. Translating gives CASSVGQESSYEQYF.

The CDR3 protein is CASSPFGVMNTEAFF. DNA of the CDR3: TGTGCCAGCTCACCATTCGGTGTCATGAACACTGAAGCTTTCTTT. The rearrangement links TRBV18 to TRBJ1-1; D ambiguous. The CDR3 has 15 residues. Germline lookup yields CDR1 KGHSH and CDR2 LQKENI. Trimming shortened V by 2 bases and J by 0 bases, and 10 bases separated the two germline ends.

The genes are TRBV13 and TRBJ2-1; TRBD2 matches at 8 bases. J gave up 4 bases and V 5 bases, and 7 bases lay outside the gene matches. The CDR3 length is 15 residues. Germline CDR1 PRHDT, CDR2 FYEKMQ (reference sequence). CDR3 in amino acids: CASSILAEPYNEQFF. CDR3 nucleotides: TGTGCCAGCAGCATACTAGCGGAGCCGTACAATGAGCAGTTCTTC.

The rearrangement links TRBV19 to TRBJ1-1; no clear D gene. The CDR3 runs 13 residues. The V end was cut by 3 bases, the J end by 1 base, with 6 bases between. Looked up from germline, CDR1 is LNHDA and CDR2 is SQIVND (reference sequence). The CDR3 loop is CASSIGSNTEAFF. The CDR3 bases are TGTGCCAGTAGTATTGGCTCGAACACTGAAGCTTTCTTT.

The V and J genes are TRBV27 and TRBJ1-1, with D uncertain. The CDR3 sequence is 14 residues long. V lost 0 bases and J 6 bases, leaving 11 bases between the germline ends. Germline V gives CDR1 MNHEY, CDR2 SMNVEV (reference sequence). CDR3 sequence: CASSLSMGGAEAFF. The CDR3 bases are TGTGCCAGCAGTTTATCGATGGGAGGCGCTGAAGCTTTCTTT.

The J gene is TRBJ2-3, the V gene TRBV10-1; D gene uncertain. From germline, CDR1 is WNHNN and CDR2 SYGVQD (reference sequence). The CDR3 is 14 amino acids. V lost 1 base and J 2 bases, leaving 7 bases between the germline ends. Written as DNA, the CDR3 is TGCGCCAGCAGTGAGTTCTTACTCACAGATACGCAGTATTTT. This sequence encodes CASSEFLLTDTQYF.

Of note for this clone: Distinct nucleotide sequences in the sample also encode this CDR3. The chain recombines TRBV30 with TRBJ1-2, with 11 bases lining up with TRBD1. The CDR3 length is 13 residues. CDR1 GTSNPN and CDR2 SVGIG come from the germline V gene (reference sequence). Trimming removed 5 bases from V and 2 bases from J; junction bases left unmatched: 1. For the CDR3, the DNA is TGTGCCTGGGGGACAGGGGGAAACTATGGCTACACCTTC. The encoded protein is CAWGTGGNYGYTF.

This clone was seen only once. The chain couples TRBV27 to TRBJ1-2; 11 bases are shared with TRBD1. Germline V gene data show CDR1 as MNHEY and CDR2 as SMNVEV (reference sequence). Trimming at V came to 2 bases and at J to 3 bases, leaving 11 bases not matched to a gene. The CDR3 is 18 amino acids. The chain's CDR3 is CASSLLGQGAGGHYGYTF. CDR3 bases: TGTGCCAGCAGTTTACTTGGACAGGGGGCGGGTGGTCACTATGGCTACACCTTC.

V usage is TRBV10-1 and J usage is TRBJ1-1; TRBD1 might be the D (6 bases). The V gene lost 9 bases and the J gene lost 2 bases, with 22 bases spanning the gap. Germline CDR1 reads WNHNN; CDR2 reads SYGVQD (reference sequence). This CDR3 is built from 16 residues. The CDR3 loop is CASPSEQGQDNTEAFF. The CDR3 bases are TGCGCCAGTCCGTCGGAACAGGGTCAGGACAACACTGAAGCTTTCTTT.

The genes are TRBV28 and TRBJ2-1; D remains ambiguous. This CDR3 region has 17 residues. V lost 2 bases to trimming and J lost 1 base, with 15 bases between them. CDR1 is MDHEN, CDR2 SYDVKM, per germline. The CDR3 spells CASSLEGTEVSYNEQFF. DNA for the CDR3: TGTGCCAGCAGTTTAGAAGGTACAGAAGTTTCCTACAATGAGCAGTTCTTC.

The V gene is TRBV5-1, the J gene TRBJ2-7, with D possibly being TRBD2 (6 bases). V dropped 0 bases and J dropped 3 bases, with 10 bases sitting between them. This CDR3 comprises 14 residues. Germline lookup yields CDR1 SGHRS and CDR2 YFSETQ. CDR3 DNA: TGCGCCAGCAGCTTGGCCGCGGGGAGCTACGAGCAGTACTTC. This gives the protein CASSLAAGSYEQYF.

J is TRBJ2-1 and V is TRBV6-1; 12 bases fit TRBD2. Per germline, CDR1 MNHNS and CDR2 SASEGT. With V trimmed by 4 bases and J by 3 bases, 7 bases remained unmatched. The length of the CDR3 is 17 residues. In DNA, the CDR3 is TGTGCCAGCAGTGCACTTATGACTAGCGGGAGCTACAATGAGCAGTTCTTC. Its translation is CASSALMTSGSYNEQFF.

J is TRBJ2-6 and V is TRBV9; D is unclear. The ends were cut back, 2 bases at V and 0 bases at J, with 6 bases in the middle. Germline CDR1 SGDLS, CDR2 YYNGEE. The CDR3 consists of 15 residues. The CDR3 loop is CASSVADSGANVLTF. The CDR3 DNA sequence: TGTGCCAGCAGCGTGGCGGACTCTGGGGCCAACGTCCTGACTTTC.

The chain couples TRBV14 to TRBJ2-7; 8 bases line up with TRBD2. Germline V gene lookup returns CDR1 SGHDN and CDR2 FVKESK. This CDR3 spans 18 amino acids. Trimming cost V 0 bases and J 0 bases; bases outside gene matches: 10. CDR3 DNA: TGTGCCAGCAGCCAAGAAGAAGGACTAGCCCCGTACTCCTACGAGCAGTACTTC. Amino acids: CASSQEEGLAPYSYEQYF.

The V and J genes are TRBV6-1 and TRBJ1-6; 10 bases map to TRBD1. J lost 7 bases, V lost 8 bases, and 5 bases had no gene match. Germline-derived CDR1 and CDR2 are MNHNS and SASEGT. This CDR3 contains 14 residues. CDR3 DNA sequence: TGTGCCAGCGTGAGACAGGGGGCGAATTCACCCCTCCACTTT. It specifies CASVRQGANSPLHF.

The V and J genes are TRBV6-1 and TRBJ1-2, with no clear D. Trimming shortened V by 0 bases and J by 5 bases, and 10 bases separated the two germline ends. The CDR3 runs to 14 residues. Germline values: CDR1 MNHNS, CDR2 SASEGT. The CDR3: CASSEAEGRYGYTF. The CDR3 coding sequence is TGTGCCAGCAGTGAAGCGGAGGGAAGGTATGGCTACACCTTC.